This T cell receptor (beta chain) comes out of a study of blood T cells in healthy people across ages. Trimming shortened V by 1 base and J by 9 bases, and 13 bases separated the two germline ends. This CDR3 comprises 13 residues. Per the germline V gene, CDR1 is SGHAT and CDR2 is FQNNGV. A second roughly 7 to 12 cycle PCR used barcoded and J-beta primers. TCRdb reprocessed the 5' RACE reads via MiXCR and lists one record per CDR3 protein. The table shows about 810,000 distinct CDR3 sequences, with 36% occurring only once. Only one count was recorded for this clonotype. V and J are TRBV11-2 and TRBJ2-7; the D gene could be TRBD1 or TRBD2 (5 bases each). This receptor was taken from a man between 18 and 29 years old in good health. The specimen was blood. CDR3 sequence reads: CASSLVTGPLQYF. For the CDR3, the DNA is TGTGCCAGCAGCTTAGTAACGGGACCTCTGCAGTACTTC.